These 14 T cell receptor beta chains came from one sample sequenced in a study of blood T cell repertoires in COVID-19. Clones were read by immunoSEQ multiplex PCR, and TCRdb kept only the in-frame ones, dropping some. The sample lists approximately 250,000 clones, about 89% seen once, with over 4% in the top ten. Material: PBMCs or T cells enriched from blood (not recorded which). These receptors all come from a woman in her 30s who had recovered from COVID-19.

This clone came up once. The chain joins TRBV9 to TRBJ1-1; a weak D match, TRBD1 (6 bases). CDR1 and CDR2 (germline): SGDLS, YYNGEE. The CDR3 contains 15 residues. The V end lost 4 bases, the J end lost 3 bases, and 16 bases lay between the germline ends. CDR3 sequence (DNA): TGTGCCAGCAGCAAACAGGGAGAGGGGTACACTGAAGCTTTCTTT. Protein: CASSKQGEGYTEAFF. Full variable domain (outside the CDR3, taken from reference TRBV9 and TRBJ1-1): DSGVTQTPKHLITATGQRVTLRCSPRSGDLSVYWYQQSLDQGLQFLIQYYNGEERAKGNILERFSAQQFPDLHSELNLSSLELGDSALYFCASSKQGEGYTEAFFGQGTRLTVV.

The V call is TRBV7-3, the J call TRBJ1-2; weak D call: TRBD1 (5 bases). Per germline, CDR1 SGHTA and CDR2 FQGTGA. There are 15 residues in the CDR3. Between the trimmed V and J ends, which lost 5 bases and 8 bases, there was a span of 21 bases. The CDR3 nucleotides read TGTGCCAGCAGCCTTCAACCGGGACTCACGGAGGGCTACACCTTC. This encodes CASSLQPGLTEGYTF.

The chain couples TRBV7-2 to TRBJ1-1, with 7 positions matching TRBD1. With 4 bases clipped from V and 4 bases from J, the junction kept 6 bases outside the gene matches. CDR3 length: 14 amino acids. The germline V gene encodes CDR1 SGHTA and CDR2 FQGNSA. The CDR3 DNA is TGTGCCAGCAGCTCACAGACAGGGACCACTGAAGCTTTCTTT. This encodes CASSSQTGTTEAFF.

This rearrangement joins TRBV30 to TRBJ1-1, with D tentatively TRBD1 (5 bases). The CDR3 length is 11 residues. The ends were cut back, 6 bases at V and 1 base at J, with 6 bases in the middle. Per germline, CDR1 GTSNPN and CDR2 SVGIG (reference sequence). The CDR3: CACRENTEAFF. The CDR3 DNA sequence: TGTGCCTGCAGGGAGAACACTGAAGCTTTCTTT.

The rearrangement uses TRBV4-1 and TRBJ1-2; perhaps TRBD1 as D (5 bases). The germline gives CDR1 MGHRA, CDR2 YSYEKL. The germline V and J ends were trimmed by 4 bases and 1 base, with 19 bases remaining between them. The CDR3 length is 17 residues. CDR3 in amino acids: CASSLTLSGRDNYGYTF. CDR3 sequence (DNA): TGCGCCAGCAGCCTCACGTTATCAGGGCGAGATAACTATGGCTACACCTTC.

The chain carries TRBV13 and TRBJ2-3, with 13 positions matching TRBD2. V was pared by 5 bases and J by 2 bases, with 7 bases of the junction left unmatched. CDR3 size: 17 residues. CDR1 and CDR2 (germline): PRHDT, FYEKMQ (reference sequence). The CDR3 sequence is CASSPGLAGVHTDTQYF. CDR3 bases: TGTGCCAGCAGCCCCGGACTAGCGGGAGTACACACAGATACGCAGTATTTT. The full variable domain, completed using reference TRBV13 and TRBJ2-3, is AAGVIQSPRHLIKEKRETATLKCYPIPRHDTVYWYQQGPGQDPQFLISFYEKMQSDKGSIPDRFSAQQFSDYHSELNMSSLELGDSALYFCASSPGLAGVHTDTQYFGPGTRLTVL.

The rearrangement links TRBV7-6 to TRBJ1-4, with 10 bases matching TRBD1. The V segment lost 5 bases and the J segment 1 base; nucleotides outside the gene matches: 4. The CDR3 is 16 amino acids. Germline loops: CDR1 SGHVS, CDR2 FNYEAQ. This CDR3 reads CASSRDRGQTNEKLFF. As DNA, the CDR3 is TGTGCCAGCAGCCGCGACAGGGGGCAAACTAATGAAAAACTGTTTTTT.

This chain connects TRBV7-2 to TRBJ2-1; TRBD1 is a possible D gene (5 bases). This CDR3 is built from 13 residues. Per the germline V gene, CDR1 is SGHTA and CDR2 is FQGNSA. V was shortened by 5 bases and J by 4 bases, with 9 bases between the two germline ends. The CDR3 DNA follows: TGTGCCAGCAGCCTCGACAGATACAATGAGCAGTTCTTC. Protein sequence: CASSLDRYNEQFF.

The chain is built from TRBV28 and TRBJ1-1; TRBD1 is a possible D gene (6 bases). CDR1 is MDHEN and CDR2 is SYDVKM in the germline V gene. The CDR3 extends over 16 amino acids. V was trimmed by 5 bases and J by 1 base, leaving 17 bases between them. CDR3 sequence reads: CASSLPDSFKNTEAFF. In DNA, the CDR3 is TGTGCCAGCAGTCTACCGGACAGTTTCAAGAACACTGAAGCTTTCTTT.

V usage is TRBV6-2 or TRBV6-3 and J usage is TRBJ1-5, with a possible D match to TRBD1 (6 bases). The CDR3 is made up of 12 amino acids. Trimming left V 4 bases short and J 9 bases short, with 10 bases between. CDR1 and CDR2 from the germline V gene are MNHEY and SVGEGT. The CDR3 spells CASSLTGRPQHF. The CDR3 DNA sequence: TGTGCCAGCAGTTTAACAGGGAGGCCCCAGCATTTT.

The V call is TRBV29-1, the J call TRBJ1-2, with TRBD1 as a possible D gene (5 bases). V was shortened by 8 bases and J by 10 bases, with 17 bases between the two germline ends. Germline assignment: CDR1 SQVTM and CDR2 ANQGSEA. CDR3 length: 11 amino acids. CDR3 in DNA: TGCAGCACTGGGTCGGGGGGGACCTACACCTTC. Protein product: CSTGSGGTYTF.

The chain carries TRBV28 and TRBJ1-2; 9 bases line up with TRBD1. Germline V lookup: CDR1 MDHEN, CDR2 SYDVKM. This CDR3 contains 14 residues. J lost 3 bases, V lost 6 bases, and 5 bases had no gene match. For the CDR3, the DNA is TGTGCCAGCAGCCTTGGGACAGGGCACTATGGCTACACCTTC. Translation: CASSLGTGHYGYTF.

The gene calls are TRBV5-1 and TRBJ1-3, with TRBD1 matching 8 bases. In germline, CDR1 is SGHRS, CDR2 YFSETQ. J gave up 5 bases and V 0 bases, and 4 bases lay outside the gene matches. CDR3 length: 15 amino acids. CDR3 DNA sequence: TGCGCCAGCAGCTTGGCCGGACAGGGCAGAAACACCATATATTTT. It codes for CASSLAGQGRNTIYF. Complete variable domain (other parts from reference TRBV5-1 and TRBJ1-3): KAGVTQTPRYLIKTRGQQVTLSCSPISGHRSVSWYQQTPGQGLQFLFEYFSETQRNKGNFPGRFSGRQFSNSRSEMNVSTLELGDSALYLCASSLAGQGRNTIYFGEGSWLTVV.

This chain joins TRBV7-2 and TRBJ1-2; D possibly corresponds to TRBD1 (6 bases). The germline V gene has CDR1 SGHTA and CDR2 FQGNSA. CDR3 size: 14 residues. Trimming took off 1 base at V and 3 bases at J, with 9 bases between the two ends. The CDR3 region has the DNA TGTGCCAGCAGCTTAGATAACAGGGACTATGGCTACACCTTC. Residues: CASSLDNRDYGYTF.